This T cell receptor (beta chain) was observed in a study of T cell changes during pregnancy in multiple sclerosis. Measured with immunoSEQ multiplex PCR; TCRdb has only the in-frame clones, and not every one. The sample lists around 88,000 clones; around 92% were seen once. Germline CDR1 reads SQVTM; CDR2 reads ANQGSEA. Trimming shortened V by 4 bases and J by 7 bases, and 16 bases separated the two germline ends. The CDR3 runs 14 residues. This clone showed up just a few times. The sample consisted of peripheral blood, taken after pregnancy. This chain links TRBV29-1 with TRBJ1-4; D is ambiguous. The clonotype originates from a female donor in good health, enrolled as a control in a pregnancy study. The DNA for the CDR3 is TGCAGCGTTGCCGTCGGCAATTCGGGTGAAAAACTGTTTTTT. Protein sequence: CSVAVGNSGEKLFF.